This T cell receptor (beta chain) was identified during a study of blood T cell repertoires in COVID-19. In the study overall: COVID-19 samples collected from the United States, Italy and Spain covered acute and convalescent phases.

Per the original data handling: Amplifying reference gene primers gave estimates of nucleated cell counts. Generated by immunoSEQ multiplex PCR, the TCRdb table keeps only in-frame clones and is missing some. V and J calls and clone size follow that table, whereas D and trimming were derived from the DNA. The table lists hundreds of thousands of clones, more than 75% of them singletons. Across about two dozen US areas, participants ranged in age from roughly 18 to 95 years. The recovered donors of Cohort 3 showed two negative PCRs, clearance, or symptom resolution. What was sequenced was PBMCs or T cells enriched from blood (not recorded which). The receptor was isolated from a woman aged 25-40 years who had recovered from COVID-19.

CDR3 nucleotide sequence: TGTGCCAGCAGCTCGGGGATAGTTGGGAGTTCACCCCTCCACTTT. Encoded protein: CASSSGIVGSSPLHF. This sequence joins TRBV5-8 and TRBJ1-6; D unclear. The CDR3 runs 15 residues. Trimming took 3 bases from V and 9 from J, leaving 16 bases between them. CDR1 and CDR2 (germline): SGHTS, YDEGEE. Full variable domain (rest looked up from reference TRBV5-8 and TRBJ1-6): EAGVTQSPTHLIKTRGQQATLRCSPISGHTSVYWYQQALGLGLQFLLWYDEGEERNRGNFPPRFSGRQFPNYSSELNVNALELEDSALYLCASSSGIVGSSPLHFGNGTRLTVT.